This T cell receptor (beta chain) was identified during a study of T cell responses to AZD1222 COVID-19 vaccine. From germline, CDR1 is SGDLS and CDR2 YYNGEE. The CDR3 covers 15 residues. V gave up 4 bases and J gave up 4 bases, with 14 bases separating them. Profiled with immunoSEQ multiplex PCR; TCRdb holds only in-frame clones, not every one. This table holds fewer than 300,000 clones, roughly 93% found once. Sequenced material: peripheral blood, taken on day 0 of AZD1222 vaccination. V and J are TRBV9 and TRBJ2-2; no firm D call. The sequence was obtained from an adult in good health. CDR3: CASSPRLPSTGELFF. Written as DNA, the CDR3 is TGTGCCAGCAGCCCCCGGCTACCGAGCACCGGGGAGCTGTTTTTT.